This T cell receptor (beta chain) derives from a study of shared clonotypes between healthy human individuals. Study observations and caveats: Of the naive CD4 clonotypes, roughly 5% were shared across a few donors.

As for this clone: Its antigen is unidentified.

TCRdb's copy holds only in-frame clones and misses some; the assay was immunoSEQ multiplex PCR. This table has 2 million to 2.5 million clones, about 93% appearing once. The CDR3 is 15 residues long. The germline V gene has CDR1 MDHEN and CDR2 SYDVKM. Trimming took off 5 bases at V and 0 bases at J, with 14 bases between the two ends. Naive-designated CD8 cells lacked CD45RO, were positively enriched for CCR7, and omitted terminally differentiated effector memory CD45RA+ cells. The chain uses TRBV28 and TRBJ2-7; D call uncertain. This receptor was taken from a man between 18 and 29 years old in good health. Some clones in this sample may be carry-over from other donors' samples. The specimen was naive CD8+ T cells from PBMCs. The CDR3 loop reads CASSAKTLISYEQYF. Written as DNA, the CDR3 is TGTGCCAGCAGTGCTAAGACTCTCATCTCCTACGAGCAGTACTTC. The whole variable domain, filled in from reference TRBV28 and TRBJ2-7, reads DVKVTQSSRYLVKRTGEKVFLECVQDMDHENMFWYRQDPGLGLRLIYFSYDVKMKEKGDIPEGYSVSREKKERFSLILESASTNQTSMYLCASSAKTLISYEQYFGPGTRLTVT.